These T cell receptor beta chains were read from a single sample in a study of blood T cells in healthy people across ages. Each CDR3 protein is one row after TCRdb ran MiXCR on the 5' RACE reads. This table has 1.8 million or so distinct CDR3 sequences, 39% appearing once. The sample consisted of blood. Receptors originate from a human donor in good health. The CDR3 runs from the conserved cysteine through the conserved F or W. D genes are given only for firm matches. The size entry is marked missing in some rows and otherwise reads once, few, many or a size class.

d_call	v_call	clone_size	j_call	cdr3_aa	cdr3_nt
-	TRBV7-9	few	TRBJ1-2	CASSLSGSTGSYGYTF	TGTGCCAGCAGCTTATCAGGGAGTACGGGCTCCTATGGCTACACCTTC
TRBD2	TRBV30	few	TRBJ2-1	CAWSVQSGLVRNEQFF	TGTGCCTGGAGTGTACAGTCGGGACTAGTACGCAATGAGCAGTTCTTC
-	TRBV19	-	TRBJ1-4	CAAGQEKLFF	TGTGCCGCAGGACAGGAAAAACTGTTTTTT
TRBD1	TRBV5-1	-	TRBJ2-6	CASSRGQGASSGANVLTF	TGCGCCAGCAGCCGGGGACAGGGGGCTTCATCTGGGGCCAACGTCCTGACTTTC
TRBD2	TRBV29-1	-	TRBJ2-2	CSVGGSGTGELFF	TGCAGCGTCGGGGGGTCCGGCACCGGGGAGCTGTTTTTT
-	TRBV11-2	few	TRBJ2-5	CASSSVRPRLSVDYRPGRPETQYF	TGTGCCAGCAGCTCAGTCCGCCCCAGATTGTCAGTAGACTACAGACCGGGGAGACCAGAGACCCAGTACTTC
-	TRBV4-3	few	TRBJ1-2	CASRQEGKVDYGYTF	TGCGCCAGCCGCCAAGAGGGTAAGGTCGACTATGGCTACACCTTC
-	TRBV5-5	-	TRBJ2-3	CASSSPAAGWGTDTQYF	TGTGCCAGCAGCTCCCCCGCGGCAGGTTGGGGTACAGATACGCAGTATTTT
-	TRBV11-3	few	TRBJ2-7	CASSPQDSLYEQYF	TGTGCCAGCAGCCCACAAGACAGCCTTTACGAGCAGTACTTC
-	TRBV4-2	many	TRBJ1-5	CASSQWGQPQHF	TGTGCCAGCAGCCAATGGGGCCAGCCCCAGCATTTT
-	TRBV6-5	-	TRBJ2-3	CASRVGGNTDTQYF	TGTGCCAGCAGAGTAGGGGGGAACACAGATACGCAGTATTTT
-	TRBV5-6	few	TRBJ2-1	CASSFPTLTNEQFF	TGTGCCAGCAGCTTCCCGACCCTGACCAATGAGCAGTTCTTC
-	TRBV29-1	-	TRBJ1-4	CSVSETGGNEKLFF	TGCAGCGTTTCTGAGACAGGCGGGAATGAAAAACTGTTTTTT
TRBD2	TRBV5-1	-	TRBJ2-1	CASSLVSGGAADNEQFF	TGCGCCAGCAGCTTGGTTAGCGGGGGGGCCGCCGACAATGAGCAGTTCTTC
-	TRBV28	-	TRBJ1-5	CASSWSYRQPQHF	TGTGCCAGCAGTTGGAGTTACCGGCAGCCCCAGCATTTT
-	TRBV13	-	TRBJ2-3	CASRPRTYTQYF	TGTGCCAGCAGACCTCGGACTTATACGCAGTATTTT
TRBD1	TRBV4-3	few	TRBJ2-7	CASSIRDRASEQYF	TGCGCCAGCAGCATCCGGGACAGGGCATCCGAGCAGTACTTC
TRBD2	TRBV7-2	-	TRBJ2-1	CASSLAASGGNHNEQFF	TGTGCCAGCAGCTTAGCAGCTAGCGGGGGTAACCACAATGAGCAGTTCTTC
-	TRBV6-2/TRBV6-3	many	TRBJ2-7	CASSYSRSYEQYF	TGTGCCAGCAGTTACAGTCGCTCCTACGAGCAGTACTTC
TRBD1	TRBV5-5	-	TRBJ2-7	CASTLGTEFYEQYF	TGTGCCAGCACCCTAGGGACAGAGTTTTACGAGCAGTACTTC
-	TRBV29-1	-	TRBJ1-2	CSVVEGIGNYGYTF	TGCAGCGTTGTAGAGGGGATTGGGAACTATGGCTACACCTTC
-	TRBV20-1	-	TRBJ2-7	CSASGVAYNEQYF	TGCAGTGCTAGCGGGGTCGCCTACAATGAGCAGTACTTC
-	TRBV20-1	-	TRBJ2-3	CSAPTVGTTSTDTQYF	TGCAGTGCTCCCACAGTGGGAACAACGAGCACAGATACGCAGTATTTT
-	TRBV7-9	-	TRBJ1-4	CTSSNRGGVDEKLFF	TGTACCAGCAGCAATAGGGGGGGGGTCGACGAAAAACTGTTTTTT
-	TRBV10-3	few	TRBJ2-2	CAISESQLSNTGELFF	TGTGCCATCAGTGAGAGTCAGCTGTCGAACACCGGGGAGCTGTTTTTT
TRBD2	TRBV9	-	TRBJ2-5	CASSVEGGSGQETQYF	TGTGCCAGCAGCGTAGAGGGAGGGTCCGGTCAAGAGACCCAGTACTTC
-	TRBV4-3	few	TRBJ2-5	CASSQEGQFEETQYF	TGCGCCAGCAGCCAAGAGGGGCAGTTTGAGGAGACCCAGTACTTC
TRBD1	TRBV6-2/TRBV6-3	few	TRBJ2-7	CASRNGQGVDEQYF	TGTGCCAGCAGAAACGGACAGGGCGTCGACGAGCAGTACTTC
TRBD2	TRBV12-3/TRBV12-4	-	TRBJ2-4	CASTTYSGVNNEQYF	TGTGCCAGCACCACGTACAGCGGGGTAAACAATGAGCAGTACTTC
-	TRBV18	few	TRBJ2-5	CASSPPGRDGTQYF	TGTGCCAGCTCACCACCGGGCAGAGATGGGACCCAGTACTTC
-	TRBV20-1	-	TRBJ2-7	CSARGVRTYMGEQYF	TGCAGTGCTAGGGGGGTTCGGACCTATATGGGCGAGCAGTACTTC
TRBD2	TRBV28	-	TRBJ2-1	CASSVPGTSGVYNEQFF	TGTGCCAGCAGTGTGCCCGGGACTAGCGGGGTTTACAATGAGCAGTTCTTC
-	TRBV28	-	TRBJ2-3	CASSFIQPTTDTQYF	TGTGCCAGCAGTTTTATCCAGCCAACCACAGATACGCAGTATTTT
TRBD1	TRBV5-1	few	TRBJ2-5	CASSLLQGASETQYF	TGCGCCAGCAGCCTCCTACAGGGGGCATCGGAGACCCAGTACTTC
-	TRBV7-2	-	TRBJ2-3	CASSLDREPDTQYF	TGTGCCAGCAGCTTAGACAGGGAACCAGATACGCAGTATTTT
-	TRBV11-2	few	TRBJ2-1	CASRGQGGYNEQFF	TGTGCCAGCAGGGGGCAGGGGGGGTACAATGAGCAGTTCTTC
TRBD2	TRBV9	few	TRBJ2-7	CASSVSAGGPYEQYF	TGTGCCAGCAGCGTATCCGCGGGGGGCCCGTACGAGCAGTACTTC
-	TRBV6-1	few	TRBJ2-7	CASSRKGSSPLGYEQYF	TGTGCCAGCAGCCGCAAGGGTAGTAGCCCCTTAGGCTACGAGCAGTACTTC
-	TRBV4-3	many	TRBJ2-6	CASSQGRAGANVLTF	TGCGCCAGCAGCCAAGGAAGGGCTGGGGCCAACGTCCTGACTTTC
-	TRBV15	-	TRBJ1-4	CATSRAVATNEKLFF	TGTGCCACCAGCAGGGCCGTGGCAACTAATGAAAAACTGTTTTTT
-	TRBV4-2	-	TRBJ2-2	CVSSQPKPGQNTGELFF	TGTGTCAGCAGCCAACCGAAACCGGGACAAAACACCGGGGAGCTGTTTTTT
-	TRBV19	-	TRBJ1-5	CASSITGSLNQPQHF	TGTGCCAGTAGTATAACGGGCAGCCTGAATCAGCCCCAGCATTTT
TRBD2	TRBV4-1	-	TRBJ2-5	CASSQGVAGGTEETQYF	TGCGCCAGCAGCCAAGGGGTAGCGGGGGGAACCGAAGAGACCCAGTACTTC
TRBD2	TRBV20-1	few	TRBJ2-7	CSAVRTSGDTTYEQYF	TGCAGTGCTGTCCGGACTAGCGGGGACACTACCTACGAGCAGTACTTC
-	TRBV11-2	few	TRBJ2-3	CASSSRRADTQYF	TGTGCCAGCAGCTCCCGGCGGGCCGATACGCAGTATTTT
-	TRBV20-1	-	TRBJ1-2	CSASASGGVYYGYTF	TGCAGTGCTAGTGCCTCGGGGGGCGTTTACTATGGCTACACCTTC
-	TRBV29-1	few	TRBJ1-1	CSVEDPGTEAFF	TGCAGCGTTGAAGACCCCGGGACTGAAGCTTTCTTT
-	TRBV7-9	-	TRBJ1-1	CASSFLSGFEAFF	TGTGCCAGCAGCTTCCTCTCGGGGTTTGAAGCTTTCTTT
TRBD2	TRBV20-1	-	TRBJ2-3	CSARSPSISSGRLLSTDTQYF	TGCAGTGCTAGAAGCCCGTCGATCAGTAGCGGGCGGCTCCTTAGCACAGATACGCAGTATTTT
TRBD1	TRBV7-9	-	TRBJ2-2	CASSRPTGGKNTGELFF	TGTGCCAGCAGCCGCCCGACAGGGGGCAAGAACACCGGGGAGCTGTTTTTT
-	TRBV12-3/TRBV12-4	-	TRBJ1-4	CASSLASGPGAGKLFF	TGTGCCAGCAGTTTAGCTTCCGGGCCAGGAGCCGGAAAACTGTTTTTT
-	TRBV9	-	TRBJ1-2	CVSSVAESVNGYTF	TGTGTCAGCAGCGTAGCTGAGTCCGTCAATGGCTACACCTTC
-	TRBV28	once	TRBJ2-2	CASSPEWHGELFF	TGTGCCAGCAGCCCTGAGTGGCACGGGGAGCTGTTTTTT
-	TRBV7-2	few	TRBJ1-2	CASSLVLRDGYTF	TGTGCCAGCAGCTTAGTCCTACGGGATGGCTACACCTTC
-	TRBV9	once	TRBJ1-1	CASSVVPSGPNTEAFF	TGTGCCAGCAGCGTAGTGCCAAGCGGCCCAAACACTGAAGCTTTCTTT
-	TRBV20-1	few	TRBJ2-7	CSARDRVGYDEQYF	TGCAGTGCTAGAGACAGGGTTGGATACGACGAGCAGTACTTC
TRBD2	TRBV7-2	-	TRBJ2-1	CASSLAAGGVYSEQFF	TGTGCCAGCAGCTTAGCGGCCGGGGGGGTCTATAGTGAGCAGTTCTTC